This T cell receptor beta chain was observed in a study of CD8 T cells in Susac syndrome. Study-level information: Of the sequenced Susac syndrome patients, about 6 had active disease and eight were in remission. Study-wide findings and caveats: The number of individuals included in the study's TCR sequencing and HLA analysis was acknowledged as relatively small.

Reverse transcription of about 0.45 to 1 ug RNA was performed with random hexamers. Amplification of TCR beta CDR3 across 54 Vbeta and 13 Jbeta was performed with immunoSEQ multiplex PCR. TCRdb reanalysed the immunoSEQ multiplex PCR reads using MiXCR and keeps one entry per CDR3 protein. The repertoire consists of about 240,000 distinct CDR3 sequences, with 90% to 96% occurring once and the leading ten covering about 0.1%. For this clonotype: The antigen remains undetermined.

The study sequenced TCR beta in blood CD8+ and CD4+ T cells. The ends lost 7 bases at V and 5 bases at J; junction bases unmatched: 9. This CDR3 is built from 14 residues. Germline V CDR1 and CDR2: SNHLY, FYNNEI. The receptor comes from a human donor with Susac syndrome. The chain has TRBV2 and TRBJ2-7; TRBD2 matches 9 bases. The sequenced material came from CD4+ T cells from PBMCs. DNA of the CDR3: TGTGCCAGCACGGATAGCGGGAGATTCGACGAGCAGTACTTC. Its translation: CASTDSGRFDEQYF.